This T cell receptor beta chain was captured in a study of regulatory T cells in long-lasting Graves disease. Arm-PCR of CDR3 regions and iRepertoire HTBI primers were used to build TCR beta libraries. Using its own MiXCR run on the multiplex PCR reads, TCRdb lists one record per CDR3 protein. In the table there are approximately 230,000 distinct CDR3 sequences, about 18% of which are singletons. This clonotype was counted many times. As to time point: newly diagnosed GD, antithyroid drugs for less than 3 months. PBMCs were the source of the RNA used for TCR sequencing. The sequencing here drew on peripheral blood mononuclear cells (PBMCs), taken at new diagnosis, from a patient treated with antithyroid drugs. The TCR sequence derives from a female donor with Graves disease.

CDR3 region: CASSPQAGVSYNEQFF. The CDR3 coding sequence is TGTGCCAGCTCACCACAAGCGGGGGTTTCCTACAATGAGCAGTTCTTC. The chain uses TRBV18 and TRBJ2-1; 8 nucleotides agree with TRBD2. This CDR3 spans 16 amino acids. Trimming cost V 1 base and J 1 base; bases outside gene matches: 3. Germline CDR1 is KGHSH and CDR2 is LQKENI.